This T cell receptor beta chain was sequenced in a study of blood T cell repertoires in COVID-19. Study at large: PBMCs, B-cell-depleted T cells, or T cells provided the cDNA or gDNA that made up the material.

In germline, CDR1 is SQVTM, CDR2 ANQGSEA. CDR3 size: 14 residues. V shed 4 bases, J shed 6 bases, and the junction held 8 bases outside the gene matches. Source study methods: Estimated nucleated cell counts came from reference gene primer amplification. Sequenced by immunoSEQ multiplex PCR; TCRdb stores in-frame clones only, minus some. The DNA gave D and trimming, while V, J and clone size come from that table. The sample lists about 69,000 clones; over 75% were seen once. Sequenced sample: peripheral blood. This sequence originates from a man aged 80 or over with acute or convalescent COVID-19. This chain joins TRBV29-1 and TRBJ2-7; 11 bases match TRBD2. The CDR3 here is CSVAVAGGRSEQYF. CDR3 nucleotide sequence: TGCAGCGTTGCTGTAGCGGGAGGGAGGAGCGAGCAGTACTTC.